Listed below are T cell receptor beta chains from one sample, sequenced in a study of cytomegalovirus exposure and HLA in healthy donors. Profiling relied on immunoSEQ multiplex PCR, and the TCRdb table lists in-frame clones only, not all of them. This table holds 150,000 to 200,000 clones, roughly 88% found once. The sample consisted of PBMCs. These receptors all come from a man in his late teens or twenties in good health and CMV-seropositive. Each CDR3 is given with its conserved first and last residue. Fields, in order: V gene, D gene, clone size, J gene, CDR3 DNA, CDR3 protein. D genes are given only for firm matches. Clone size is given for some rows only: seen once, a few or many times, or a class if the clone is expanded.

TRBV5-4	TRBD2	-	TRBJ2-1	TGTGCCAGCAAATATAGCGGGGGGGTCTACAATGAGCAGTTCTTC	CASKYSGGVYNEQFF
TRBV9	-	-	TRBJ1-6	TGTGCCAGCAGCGCAAAAACGGGTAATTCACCCCTCCACTTT	CASSAKTGNSPLHF
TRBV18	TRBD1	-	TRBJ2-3	TGTGCCAGCTCACCACTGACAACCGGGACAGGGGCGGCAGATACGCAGTATTTT	CASSPLTTGTGAADTQYF
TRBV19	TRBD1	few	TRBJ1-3	TGTGCCAGTAGTACACAGGACAGGACCCTTCGAGCTGGAAACACCATATATTTT	CASSTQDRTLRAGNTIYF
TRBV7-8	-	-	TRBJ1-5	TGTGCCAGCACAAATACCCCCAGGGGAAATCAGCCCCAGCATTTT	CASTNTPRGNQPQHF
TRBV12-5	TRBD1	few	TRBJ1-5	TGTGCTAGTGGTTTGGGACAGGGAAGCAATCAGCCCCAGCATTTT	CASGLGQGSNQPQHF
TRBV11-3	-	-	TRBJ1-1	TGTGCCAGCAGCTTAGCTTTCCACACTGAAGCTTTCTTT	CASSLAFHTEAFF
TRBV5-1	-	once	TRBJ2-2	TGCGCCAGCAGCTTGTCCAATCTAGGGGAGCTGTTTTTT	CASSLSNLGELFF
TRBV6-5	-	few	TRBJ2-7	TGTGCCAGCAGTTATACCTACGAGCAGTACTTC	CASSYTYEQYF
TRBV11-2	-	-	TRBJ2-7	TGTGCCAGCAGCTTTGTGGACCGGGACTACGAGCAGTACTTC	CASSFVDRDYEQYF
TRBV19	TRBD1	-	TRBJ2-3	TGTGCCAGTAAACTGGGACAGGGTGTTACAGATACGCAGTATTTT	CASKLGQGVTDTQYF
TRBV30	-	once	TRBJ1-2	TGTGCCTGGAGTGTTGAGGGTCCGACTTATGGCTACACCTTC	CAWSVEGPTYGYTF
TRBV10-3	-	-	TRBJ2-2	TGTGCCATCAGTGCGCAGGCTGGCACCGGGGAGCTGTTTTTT	CAISAQAGTGELFF
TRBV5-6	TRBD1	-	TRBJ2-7	TGTGCCAGCAGCTTCCCGGACAGGGACTCCTACGAGCAGTACTTC	CASSFPDRDSYEQYF
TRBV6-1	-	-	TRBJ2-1	TGTGCCAGCAGCCCAGTCTTTCCCCCTTACAATGAGCAGTTCTTC	CASSPVFPPYNEQFF
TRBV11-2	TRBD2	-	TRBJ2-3	TGTGCCAGCACCTGGGACTACGGGTCAGATACGCAGTATTTT	CASTWDYGSDTQYF
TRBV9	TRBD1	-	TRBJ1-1	TGTGCCAGCAGCGATAGGGACAGGGGGCCTGAAGCTTTCTTT	CASSDRDRGPEAFF
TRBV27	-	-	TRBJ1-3	TGTGCCAGCAGTTTATCGTGGGGCGGTGGAAACACCATATATTTT	CASSLSWGGGNTIYF
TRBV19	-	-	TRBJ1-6	TGTGCCAGTAGTATATCTACAGGGAGAAATTCACCCCTCCACTTT	CASSISTGRNSPLHF
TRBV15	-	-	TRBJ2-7	TGTGCCACCAGCAGGGGAGGCGGAGCGAAGGGAAGCTACGAGCAGTACTTC	CATSRGGGAKGSYEQYF
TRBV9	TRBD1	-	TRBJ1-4	TGTGCCAGCAGCGTATCCCCGGGACAGGGGGCTGAAAAACTGTTTTTT	CASSVSPGQGAEKLFF
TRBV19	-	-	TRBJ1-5	TGTGCCAGTCGGAAAGCAGGGGCCGGGCCCCAGCATTTT	CASRKAGAGPQHF
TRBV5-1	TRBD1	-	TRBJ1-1	TGCGCCAGCAGCGCCACAGGGGTGAACACTGAAGCTTTCTTT	CASSATGVNTEAFF
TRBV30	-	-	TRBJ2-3	TGTGCCTGGAGTCCTAGCACAGATACGCAGTATTTT	CAWSPSTDTQYF
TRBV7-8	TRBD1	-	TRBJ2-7	TGTGCCAGCAGCTCGACAGGGTCCTACGAGCAGTACTTC	CASSSTGSYEQYF
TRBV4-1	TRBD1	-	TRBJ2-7	TGCGCCAGCAGCCAGGGACAGGGGTCCTACGAGCAGTACTTC	CASSQGQGSYEQYF
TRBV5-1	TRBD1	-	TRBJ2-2	TGCGCCAGCAGCTCGCCCTTAGGACAGGTCAACACCGGGGAGCTGTTTTTT	CASSSPLGQVNTGELFF
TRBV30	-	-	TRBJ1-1	TGTGCCTGGGGGGCAGTAGGACAGAAAACTTACACTGAAGCTTTCTTT	CAWGAVGQKTYTEAFF
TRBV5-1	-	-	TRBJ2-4	TGCGCCAGCAGCTTGGAATTTAAAGGGGGGGGGCGGGGCAAAAACATTCAGTACTTC	CASSLEFKGGGRGKNIQYF
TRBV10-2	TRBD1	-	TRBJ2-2	TGCGCCAGCACCCAGGGGGCGACCGGGGAGCTGTTTTTT	CASTQGATGELFF
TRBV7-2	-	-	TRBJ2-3	TGTGCCAGCAGCTTAGGTCCAGGTGATAAGCAGTATTTT	CASSLGPGDKQYF
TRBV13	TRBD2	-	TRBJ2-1	TGTGCCAGCAGCTCACCTAGCGGGGGGGCCTGGGAGCAGTTCTTC	CASSSPSGGAWEQFF
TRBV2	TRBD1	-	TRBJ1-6	TGTGCCAGCAGTTGGGACAGGGTATCAAGGCGTAATTCACCCCTCCACTTT	CASSWDRVSRRNSPLHF
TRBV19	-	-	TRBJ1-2	TGTGCCAGTAGTATAGAGGACAGAGGCGGCTACACCTTC	CASSIEDRGGYTF
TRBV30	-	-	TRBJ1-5	TGTGCCTGGAGCGTCGGTAGCAATCAGCCCCAGCATTTT	CAWSVGSNQPQHF
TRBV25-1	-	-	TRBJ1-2	TGTGCCAGCACAATAGGGGCTGACTATGGCTACACCTTC	CASTIGADYGYTF
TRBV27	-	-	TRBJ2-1	TGTGCCAGCAGTTTGAGGCCACGGGGTGAGCAGTTCTTC	CASSLRPRGEQFF
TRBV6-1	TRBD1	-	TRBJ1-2	TGTGCCGGGGGGACAGGGGGCAGACTTGGCTACACCTTC	CAGGTGGRLGYTF
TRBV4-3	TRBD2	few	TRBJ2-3	TGCGCCAGCAGCTTGACTAGCGGAGATACGCAGTATTTT	CASSLTSGDTQYF
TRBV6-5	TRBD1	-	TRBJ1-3	TGTGCCAGCAGTTACTCGCGGACAGGGGGAAACACCATATATTTT	CASSYSRTGGNTIYF
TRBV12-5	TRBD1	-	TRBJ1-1	TGTGCTAGTGGTTTGGCAAGGGACAGGGCCCTACCTGAAGCTTTCTTT	CASGLARDRALPEAFF
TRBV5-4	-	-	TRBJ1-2	TGTGCCAGCAGCTTTGAAGCCCGTTCCTATGGCTACACCTTC	CASSFEARSYGYTF
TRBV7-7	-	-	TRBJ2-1	TGTGCCAGCAGCCCCGGAGGAAGGAATGAGCAGTTCTTC	CASSPGGRNEQFF
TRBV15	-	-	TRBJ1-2	TGTGCCACCAGCAGAGATTTGACGGAGGGCTACACCTTC	CATSRDLTEGYTF
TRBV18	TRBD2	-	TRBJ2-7	TGTGCCAGCTCACCGCCTAGCGGAGGCGAGCAGTACTTC	CASSPPSGGEQYF
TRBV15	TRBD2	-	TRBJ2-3	TGTGCCACCAGCAGAGATGGTGGCGGGGGGGATACGCAGTATTTT	CATSRDGGGGDTQYF
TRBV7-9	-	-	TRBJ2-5	TGTGCCAGCAGCTTAGTAGCGGAGACCCAGTACTTC	CASSLVAETQYF
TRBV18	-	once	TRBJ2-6	TGTGCCAGCTCCCAGGGGAGATCTGGGGCCAACGTCCTGACTTTC	CASSQGRSGANVLTF
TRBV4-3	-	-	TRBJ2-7	TGCGCCAGCAGCCAGGGGAGTGAGGGCGAGCAGTACTTC	CASSQGSEGEQYF
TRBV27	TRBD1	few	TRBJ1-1	TGTGCCAGCATTAAGACAGGGGGTAACACTGAAGCTTTCTTT	CASIKTGGNTEAFF
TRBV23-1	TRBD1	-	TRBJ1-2	TGCGCCAGGAACACCAGCCATGTGTTTGGACAGCTTGACAGGGACTATGGCTACACCTTC	CARNTSHVFGQLDRDYGYTF
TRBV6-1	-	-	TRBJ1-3	TGTGCCAGCCGACAGACCTCTGGAAACACCATATATTTT	CASRQTSGNTIYF
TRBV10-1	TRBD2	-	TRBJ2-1	TGCGCCAGCAGTGCCCCCGGGGGGAACAATGAGCAGTTCTTC	CASSAPGGNNEQFF
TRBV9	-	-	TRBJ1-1	TGTGCCAGCAGCGTAGCCGGAAGCGGGGACACTGAAGCTTTCTTT	CASSVAGSGDTEAFF
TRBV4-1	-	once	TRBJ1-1	TGCGCCAGCAGCGGCGACGGACTAATAGGTGAAGCTTTCTTT	CASSGDGLIGEAFF
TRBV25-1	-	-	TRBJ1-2	TGTGCCAGCAGTGGGATCGGACAGACTAACTATGGCTACACCTTC	CASSGIGQTNYGYTF